Listed here are 27 T cell receptor beta chains from one sample, sequenced in a study of T cells in Graves' hyperthyroidism and ophthalmopathy. There were TCR beta CDR3 regions amplified from RNA transcripts. The HTBI primer set drove a first-round RT-PCR of the TCR CDR3. A single record per CDR3 protein comes from TCRdb applying MiXCR to the multiplex PCR reads. The sample includes a few hundred thousand distinct CDR3 sequences, roughly 13% seen only once; the top ten take less than 25%. What was sequenced was blood. The receptors were gathered from a young man with Graves' hyperthyroidism that later progressed to Graves' ophthalmopathy.

This clonotype was found a few times. The chain carries TRBV6-1 and TRBJ1-2; perhaps TRBD1 as D (5 bases). CDR1 is MNHNS and CDR2 is SASEGT in the germline V gene. This CDR3 is 14 amino acids long. Trimming stripped 7 bases from V and 8 bases from J, with 20 bases between. This CDR3 reads CASNSLEGMKGYTF. As DNA, the CDR3 is TGTGCCAGCAACTCACTAGAGGGGATGAAGGGCTACACCTTC.

There are many counts of this clonotype. The genes are TRBV28 and TRBJ2-7; the D is unclear. V was shortened by 3 bases and J by 2 bases, with 5 bases between the two germline ends. Germline V gene lookup returns CDR1 MDHEN and CDR2 SYDVKM. This CDR3 has 12 residues. CDR3 bases: TGTGCCAGCAGTTTTCGACCCTACGAGCAGTACTTC. It yields the protein CASSFRPYEQYF.

This clonotype was seen many times. The chain couples TRBV7-9 to TRBJ2-7; possibly TRBD2 for D (7 bases). V lost 5 bases to trimming and J lost 2 bases, with 13 bases between them. From germline, CDR1 is SEHNR and CDR2 FQNEAQ (reference sequence). There are 14 residues in the CDR3. The CDR3 region is CASSLPGGPYEQYF. The CDR3 coding sequence is TGTGCCAGCAGCCTTCCCGGGGGGCCCTACGAGCAGTACTTC. The variable domain in full, completed from reference TRBV7-9 and TRBJ2-7, reads DTGVSQNPRHKITKRGQNVTFRCDPISEHNRLYWYRQTLGQGPEFLTYFQNEAQLEKSRLLSDRFSAERPKGSFSTLEIQRTEQGDSAMYLCASSLPGGPYEQYFGPGTRLTVT.

The rearrangement uses TRBV5-5 and TRBJ1-2, with 9 bases fitting TRBD1. The germline V gene has CDR1 SGHKS and CDR2 YYEKEE (reference sequence). Trimming removed 3 bases from V and 5 bases from J; junction bases left unmatched: 5. The CDR3 is 14 residues long. This CDR3 reads CASSWDREGYGYTF. The CDR3 DNA reads TGTGCCAGCAGCTGGGACAGGGAGGGGTATGGCTACACCTTC.

This sequence joins TRBV5-1 and TRBJ2-1; D gene ambiguous. This CDR3 spans 15 amino acids. CDR1 SGHRS and CDR2 YFSETQ come from the germline V gene. V lost 4 bases and J lost 0, with 11 bases in between. The DNA for the CDR3 is TGCGCCAGCAGCCCGACCCGAGTCTCCTACAATGAGCAGTTCTTC. It yields the protein CASSPTRVSYNEQFF.

The gene calls are TRBV27 and TRBJ2-7; D remains unclear. The V end lost 5 bases, the J end lost 2 bases, and 13 bases lay between the germline ends. CDR1 is MNHEY, CDR2 SMNVEV, per germline (reference sequence). The length of the CDR3 is 14 residues. CDR3 sequence reads: CASSPGALPYEQYF. DNA of the CDR3: TGTGCCAGCAGTCCTGGAGCGCTCCCCTACGAGCAGTACTTC.

This clonotype was seen at least ten times. V and J are TRBV11-2 and TRBJ2-7; 7 nucleotides align to TRBD1. The CDR3 has 14 amino acids. V shed 2 bases, J shed 4 bases, and the junction held 5 bases outside the gene matches. Germline V gene sequence: CDR1 SGHAT, CDR2 FQNNGV. The CDR3 protein is CASSLSGQPYEQYF. The CDR3 DNA reads as TGTGCCAGCAGCTTATCGGGACAGCCTTACGAGCAGTACTTC.

J is TRBJ2-2 and V is TRBV6-1; D gene uncertain. Germline CDR1 MNHNS, CDR2 SASEGT. There are 11 residues in the CDR3. Trimming took 7 bases from V and 3 from J, leaving 3 bases between them. CDR3 sequence: CASTYTGELFF. Here the CDR3 DNA reads TGTGCCAGCACTTACACCGGGGAGCTGTTTTTT.

V gene TRBV7-6 combines with J gene TRBJ1-3; D call uncertain. The CDR3 has 14 residues. V lost 3 bases, J lost 2 bases, and 8 bases lay in between. The germline gives CDR1 SGHVS, CDR2 FNYEAQ. Here the CDR3 reads CASSFRSPGNTIYF. For the CDR3, the DNA is TGTGCCAGCAGCTTCCGGAGTCCTGGAAACACCATATATTTT.

This clonotype was observed at least ten times. The chain is built from TRBV7-9 and TRBJ1-1, with 7 bases that match TRBD1. In germline, CDR1 is SEHNR, CDR2 FQNEAQ (reference sequence). The V and J ends lost 1 base and 5 bases, in that order; junction bases with no gene match: 4. The CDR3 spans 14 residues. The CDR3 protein is CASSLVGTETEAFF. The DNA for the CDR3 is TGTGCCAGCAGCTTAGTCGGGACAGAAACTGAAGCTTTCTTT.

The chain has TRBV4-1 and TRBJ2-3; 10 bases line up with TRBD1. V dropped 4 bases and J dropped 6; count of bases not matched to a gene: 4. The length of the CDR3 is 14 residues. The germline V gene has CDR1 MGHRA and CDR2 YSYEKL. The CDR3 reads CASSPTGGRDTQYF. The CDR3 DNA follows: TGCGCCAGCAGCCCGACAGGGGGCCGGGATACGCAGTATTTT.

This clonotype was observed many times. This sequence joins TRBV7-2 and TRBJ2-7; 7 positions agree with TRBD2. Germline trimming cut 1 base from V and 3 bases from J; bases unmatched to any gene: 6. This CDR3 region has 15 residues. Germline V gene data show CDR1 as SGHTA and CDR2 as FQGNSA. Here the CDR3 DNA reads TGTGCCAGCAGCTTAGTTGGACTAGGGAACTACGAGCAGTACTTC. The encoded protein is CASSLVGLGNYEQYF.

The rearrangement links TRBV6-1 to TRBJ2-7; D is perhaps TRBD1 or TRBD2 (5 bases each). The CDR3 covers 14 residues. Germline lookup yields CDR1 MNHNS and CDR2 SASEGT. The V and J ends lost 3 bases and 1 base respectively, with 10 bases between them. CDR3 coding DNA: TGTGCCAGCAGTGATATGGGACCTTCCTACGAGCAGTACTTC. Its protein is CASSDMGPSYEQYF.

V gene TRBV11-2 combines with J gene TRBJ2-1; the match to TRBD2 covers 13 bases. This CDR3 is built from 16 residues. The germline V gene has CDR1 SGHAT and CDR2 FQNNGV. The V and J ends lost 5 bases and 8 bases, in that order; junction bases with no gene match: 9. The CDR3 sequence is CASSPRTSGGWDEQFF. CDR3 DNA: TGTGCCAGCAGCCCCCGGACTAGCGGGGGCTGGGATGAGCAGTTCTTC.

This clonotype was seen ten or more times. The CDR3 region is CASSLTGGDSTGELFF. The CDR3 bases are TGTGCCAGCAGTTTAACCGGGGGGGATAGCACCGGGGAGCTGTTTTTT. The chain employs TRBV6-2 or TRBV6-3 and TRBJ2-2; 8 nucleotides match TRBD2. Germline V gene sequence: CDR1 MNHEY, CDR2 SVGEGT. Germline trimming cut 4 bases from V and 4 bases from J; bases unmatched to any gene: 8. The CDR3 is made up of 16 amino acids.

This clonotype was detected many times. The rearrangement joins TRBV2 to TRBJ1-1, with D tentatively TRBD1 (5 bases). Germline loops: CDR1 SNHLY, CDR2 FYNNEI. V lost 7 bases and J lost 0, with 18 bases in between. This CDR3 spans 16 amino acids. The CDR3 sequence: CASTFGPGRMNTEAFF. The CDR3 DNA sequence: TGTGCCAGCACCTTCGGACCAGGGAGGATGAACACTGAAGCTTTCTTT.

This clonotype has a count of ten or more. This rearrangement joins TRBV18 to TRBJ1-2; D might be TRBD1 (5 bases). V dropped 5 bases and J dropped 4 bases, with 14 bases sitting between them. From germline, CDR1 is KGHSH and CDR2 LQKENI. The CDR3 has 14 residues. The CDR3 DNA follows: TGTGCCAGCTCAGAGAGCAGGGATTCCTATGGCTACACCTTC. It translates to CASSESRDSYGYTF.

This clonotype has more than one count but fewer than ten. This sequence joins TRBV5-1 and TRBJ2-1; TRBD2 agrees at 7 bases. Looked up from germline, CDR1 is SGHRS and CDR2 is YFSETQ. Trimming cost V 5 bases and J 7 bases; bases outside gene matches: 15. The CDR3 consists of 16 residues. The CDR3 nucleotides are TGCGCCAGCAGTCTGGAGGGCGCGGGAGTCGGTAATGAGCAGTTCTTC. Translation gives CASSLEGAGVGNEQFF.

This clonotype came up many times. This chain links TRBV7-3 with TRBJ2-3, with 8 bases that match TRBD2. Germline V gene sequence: CDR1 SGHTA, CDR2 FQGTGA. The CDR3 is 17 amino acids. The trim removed 5 bases at V and 3 bases at J, leaving 13 bases unmatched. The CDR3 is CASSKGSAGGVTDTQYF. DNA of the CDR3: TGTGCCAGCAGCAAAGGTTCTGCCGGGGGGGTTACAGATACGCAGTATTTT. The full variable domain, its missing parts supplied by reference TRBV7-3 and TRBJ2-3, is GAGVSQTPSNKVTEKGKYVELRCDPISGHTALYWYRQSLGQGPEFLIYFQGTGAADDSGLPNDRFFAVRPEGSVSTLKIQRTERGDSAVYLCASSKGSAGGVTDTQYFGPGTRLTVL.

V is TRBV25-1 and J is TRBJ2-1; TRBD2 aligns across 7 bases. This CDR3 comprises 13 residues. The V gene's germline CDR1 is MGHDK and CDR2 SYGVNS. The V and J ends lost 8 bases and 9 bases, in that order; junction bases with no gene match: 10. This CDR3 reads CASLGGWDSEQFF. The CDR3 coding sequence is TGTGCCAGCCTCGGGGGGTGGGATAGTGAGCAGTTCTTC.

This clonotype was seen many times. The rearrangement links TRBV7-2 to TRBJ2-1; possibly TRBD1 for D (5 bases). The CDR3 spans 12 residues. V was cut by 5 bases and J by 6 bases, with 8 bases left in between. The germline CDR1 and CDR2 sequences are SGHTA and FQGNSA. In DNA, the CDR3 is TGTGCCAGCAGCCAGCAGGGCAATGAGCAGTTCTTC. It codes for CASSQQGNEQFF.

This clonotype was observed many times. The V gene is TRBV7-2, the J gene TRBJ2-5, with TRBD2 matching over 8 bases. The V and J ends lost 2 bases and 1 base, in that order; junction bases with no gene match: 3. CDR1 is SGHTA and CDR2 is FQGNSA in the germline V gene. CDR3 length equals 15 residues. CDR3 region: CASSLMAGGQETQYF. The CDR3 region has the DNA TGTGCCAGCAGCTTAATGGCGGGGGGCCAAGAGACCCAGTACTTC. The full variable domain, with the rest looked up from reference TRBV7-2 and TRBJ2-5, is GAGVSQSPSNKVTEKGKDVELRCDPISGHTALYWYRQSLGQGLEFLIYFQGNSAPDKSGLPSDRFSAERTGGSVSTLTIQRTQQEDSAVYLCASSLMAGGQETQYFGPGTRLLVL.

The rearrangement links TRBV4-1 to TRBJ1-1; TRBD1 might be the D (6 bases). Germline V gives CDR1 MGHRA, CDR2 YSYEKL. V was clipped by 3 bases and J by 0 bases, with 14 bases between them. The CDR3 consists of 16 residues. The CDR3 region is CASSQRQVIVNTEAFF. Written as DNA, the CDR3 is TGCGCCAGCAGCCAGAGACAGGTGATTGTGAACACTGAAGCTTTCTTT.

This clonotype occurred a few times. The V call is TRBV7-6, the J call TRBJ2-2, with D hard to call. V was trimmed by 1 base and J by 0 bases, leaving 3 bases between them. Looked up from germline, CDR1 is SGHVS and CDR2 is FNYEAQ. The CDR3 runs to 14 residues. The CDR3 here is CASSLVANTGELFF. As DNA, the CDR3 is TGTGCCAGCAGCTTAGTCGCGAACACCGGGGAGCTGTTTTTT.

The J gene is TRBJ2-5, the V gene TRBV9, with a possible D match to TRBD2 (6 bases). From germline, CDR1 is SGDLS and CDR2 YYNGEE. The CDR3 totals 15 residues. Trimming took off 3 bases at V and 2 bases at J, with 14 bases between the two ends. DNA of the CDR3: TGTGCCAGCAGCGGGGGACTTACAGGTCAAGAGACCCAGTACTTC. As protein: CASSGGLTGQETQYF.

This clonotype occurred a few times. The V and J genes are TRBV10-3 and TRBJ1-3, with D possibly being TRBD1 (5 bases). Trimming took 10 bases from V and 4 from J, leaving 11 bases between them. CDR3 length equals 12 residues. CDR1 and CDR2 from the germline V gene are ENHRY and SYGVKD. CDR3 amino acids: CATEGPGNTIYF. Here the CDR3 DNA reads TGTGCCACCGAGGGGCCGGGAAACACCATATATTTT.

This sequence joins TRBV30 and TRBJ2-2, with D perhaps TRBD1 (5 bases). CDR3 size: 15 residues. The V and J ends lost 4 bases and 7 bases respectively, with 19 bases between them. The germline CDR1 and CDR2 sequences are GTSNPN and SVGIG (reference sequence). The CDR3 coding sequence is TGTGCCTGGACGACGAGGTCAGGGTTGGTCGGGGAGCTGTTTTTT. Protein sequence: CAWTTRSGLVGELFF.